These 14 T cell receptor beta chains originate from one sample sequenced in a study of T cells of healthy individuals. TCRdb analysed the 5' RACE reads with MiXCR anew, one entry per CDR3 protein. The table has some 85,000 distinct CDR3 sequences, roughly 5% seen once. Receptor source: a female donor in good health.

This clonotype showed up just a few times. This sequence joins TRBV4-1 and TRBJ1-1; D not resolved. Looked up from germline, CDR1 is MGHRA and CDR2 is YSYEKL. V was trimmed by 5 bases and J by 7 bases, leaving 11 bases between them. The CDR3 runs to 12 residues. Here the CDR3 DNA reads TGCGCCAGCAGCTCGCACGGGGATGAAGCTTTCTTT. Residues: CASSSHGDEAFF.

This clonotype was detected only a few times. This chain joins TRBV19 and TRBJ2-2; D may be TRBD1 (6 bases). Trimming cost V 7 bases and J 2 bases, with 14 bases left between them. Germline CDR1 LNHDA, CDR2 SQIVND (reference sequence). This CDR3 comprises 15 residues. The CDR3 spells CASKSGAANTGELFF. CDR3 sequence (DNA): TGTGCCAGTAAATCAGGGGCCGCCAACACCGGGGAGCTGTTTTTT.

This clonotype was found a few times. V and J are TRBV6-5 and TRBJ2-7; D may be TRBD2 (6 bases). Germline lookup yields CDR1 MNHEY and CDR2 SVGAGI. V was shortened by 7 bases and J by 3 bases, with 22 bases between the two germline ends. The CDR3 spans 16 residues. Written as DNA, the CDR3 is TGTGCCAGCACCGGGGCGGGACCCGAAGGCCACTACGAGCAGTACTTC. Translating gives CASTGAGPEGHYEQYF.

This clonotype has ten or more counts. CDR3 sequence: CSLGTSDWDTQYF. In DNA form, the CDR3 reads TGCAGCCTTGGGACTAGCGATTGGGATACGCAGTATTTT. V gene TRBV29-1 combines with J gene TRBJ2-3; 10 bases align to TRBD2. CDR3 length equals 13 residues. Germline CDR1 is SQVTM and CDR2 is ANQGSEA. Trimming took 8 bases from V and 6 from J; bases not matched to a gene: 8.

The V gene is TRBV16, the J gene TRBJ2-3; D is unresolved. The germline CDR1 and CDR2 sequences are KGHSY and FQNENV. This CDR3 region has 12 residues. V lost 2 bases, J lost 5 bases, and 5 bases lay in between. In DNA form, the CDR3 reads TGTGCCAGCAGCCAAACCCGAGATACGCAGTATTTT. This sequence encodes CASSQTRDTQYF.

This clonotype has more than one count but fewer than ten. CDR3: CATSDFRTDTQYF. CDR3 nucleotide sequence: TGTGCCACCAGTGATTTCCGCACAGATACGCAGTATTTT. V usage is TRBV24-1 and J usage is TRBJ2-3; no firm D call. CDR1 and CDR2 (germline): KGHDR, SFDVKD. V lost 1 base and J 1 base, leaving 2 bases between the germline ends. There are 13 residues in the CDR3.

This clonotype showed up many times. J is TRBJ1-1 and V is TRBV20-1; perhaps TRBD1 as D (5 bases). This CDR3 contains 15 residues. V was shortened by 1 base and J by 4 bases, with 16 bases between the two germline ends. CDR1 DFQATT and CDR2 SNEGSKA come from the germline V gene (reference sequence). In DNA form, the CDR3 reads TGCAGTGCTAGAGTTCAGGGTTTTGCAGGCACTGAAGCTTTCTTT. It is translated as CSARVQGFAGTEAFF.

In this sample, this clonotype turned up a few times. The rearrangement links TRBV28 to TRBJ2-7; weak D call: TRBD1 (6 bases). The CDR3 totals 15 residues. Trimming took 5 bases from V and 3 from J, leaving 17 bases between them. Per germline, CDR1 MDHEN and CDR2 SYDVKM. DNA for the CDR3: TGTGCCAGCAGTACGACTACAGGGTTGGGCTACGAGCAGTACTTC. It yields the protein CASSTTTGLGYEQYF. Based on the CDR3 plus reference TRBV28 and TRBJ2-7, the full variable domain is DVKVTQSSRYLVKRTGEKVFLECVQDMDHENMFWYRQDPGLGLRLIYFSYDVKMKEKGDIPEGYSVSREKKERFSLILESASTNQTSMYLCASSTTTGLGYEQYFGPGTRLTVT.

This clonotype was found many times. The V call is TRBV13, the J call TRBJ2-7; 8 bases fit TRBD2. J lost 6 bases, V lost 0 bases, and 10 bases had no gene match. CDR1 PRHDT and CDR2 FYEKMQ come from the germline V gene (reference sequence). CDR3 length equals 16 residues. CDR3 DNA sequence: TGTGCCAGCAGCTTAGGCTCGAAAAGCGGGAGAGGCGAGCAGTACTTC. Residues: CASSLGSKSGRGEQYF.

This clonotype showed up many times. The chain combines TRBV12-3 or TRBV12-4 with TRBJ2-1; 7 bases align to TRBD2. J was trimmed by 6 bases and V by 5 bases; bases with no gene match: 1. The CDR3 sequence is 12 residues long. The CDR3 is CASSGLVNEQFF. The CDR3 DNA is TGTGCCAGCAGTGGACTAGTCAATGAGCAGTTCTTC.

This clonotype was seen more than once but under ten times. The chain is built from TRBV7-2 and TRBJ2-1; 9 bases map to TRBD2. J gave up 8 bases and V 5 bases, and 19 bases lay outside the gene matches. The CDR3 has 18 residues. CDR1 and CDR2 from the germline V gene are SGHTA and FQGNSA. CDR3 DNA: TGTGCCAGCAGCCGGAGGAATAGCGGGAGAGGTTGGACGCATGAGCAGTTCTTC. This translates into CASSRRNSGRGWTHEQFF.

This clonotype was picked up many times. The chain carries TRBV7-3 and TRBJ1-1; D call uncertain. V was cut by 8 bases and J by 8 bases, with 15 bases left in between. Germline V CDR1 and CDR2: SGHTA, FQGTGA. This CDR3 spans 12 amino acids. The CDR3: CASRSHTGEAFF. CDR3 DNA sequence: TGTGCCAGCCGAAGCCACACGGGGGAAGCTTTCTTT.

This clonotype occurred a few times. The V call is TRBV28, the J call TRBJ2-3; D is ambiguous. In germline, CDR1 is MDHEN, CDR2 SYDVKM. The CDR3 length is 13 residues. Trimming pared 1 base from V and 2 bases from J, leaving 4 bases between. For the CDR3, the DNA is TGTGCCAGCAGTTTATCCTTCACAGATACGCAGTATTTT. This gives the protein CASSLSFTDTQYF.

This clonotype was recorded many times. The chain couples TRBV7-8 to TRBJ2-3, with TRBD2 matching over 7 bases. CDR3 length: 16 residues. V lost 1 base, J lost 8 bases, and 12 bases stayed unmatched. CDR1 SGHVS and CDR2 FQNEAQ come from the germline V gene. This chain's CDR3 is CASSLDRGRPLATQYF. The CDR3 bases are TGTGCCAGCAGCTTAGATCGCGGGAGACCCCTTGCTACGCAGTATTTT.